This T cell receptor (beta chain) was retrieved from a study of CD8 T cells in ankylosing spondylitis. General study findings and limits: A subset of motif variants has previously been described in the synovial fluid and blood of reactive arthritis.

Scientists made TCR beta libraries using quantitative 5'-RACE with molecular barcodes. TCRdb fed the 5' RACE reads into MiXCR, producing one record per CDR3 protein. The sample includes 150,000 to 250,000 distinct CDR3 sequences, roughly 13% seen only once; the top ten take 16%. CDR3 length equals 14 residues. V shed 4 bases and J 1 base; nucleotides not matched to a gene: 4. Per germline, CDR1 SGHRS and CDR2 YFSETQ. This clonotype was seen a few times. The antigen remains unidentified. Sequences were obtained from blood, either unsorted or a sorted T cell fraction (not recorded which). The sequence was obtained from a male donor with ankylosing spondylitis or in good health (not recorded which). The V and J genes are TRBV5-1 and TRBJ2-7; 8 bases line up with TRBD2. CDR3 sequence: CASSITSGSYEQYF. The CDR3 DNA reads as TGCGCCAGCAGCATTACTAGCGGATCCTACGAGCAGTACTTC.